This T cell receptor beta chain was documented in a study of T-cell reconstitution after alpha-beta-depleted transplantation in children. Whole-study results and caveats: The origin of alpha-beta T cells about two months after transplant was reportedly several hundred expanded graft clones. At one year after transplant, newly produced T cells mostly accounted for T-cell counts and diversity.

V lost 8 bases and J 5 bases, leaving 10 bases between the germline ends. Germline loops: CDR1 SNHLY, CDR2 FYNNEI. The CDR3 is made up of 11 amino acids. Construction of the TCRbeta library involved unique molecular identifiers. TCRdb independently ran MiXCR on the PCR reads; one entry per CDR3 protein. The table lists 450,000 to 600,000 distinct CDR3 sequences, under 15% of them singletons. This clonotype appeared many times. Its specificity is unknown. The rearrangement uses TRBV2 and TRBJ2-7, with D maybe TRBD1 (6 bases). This receptor was identified in a male patient younger than 18 who had a stem cell transplant for acute myeloid leukemia, so the T cells may come from the graft donor. Sample: PBMCs, mostly from graft donor cells, taken 360 days after TCRalphabeta/CD19-depleted stem cell transplant. The CDR3 here is CASGQTDEQYF. CDR3 nucleotides: TGTGCCAGCGGACAGACCGACGAGCAGTACTTC.